The clone carrying this T cell receptor beta chain turned up a few times. Produced via immunoSEQ multiplex PCR; TCRdb's table is partial and in-frame only. The profile shows roughly 220,000 clones, 80% of them singletons. The sample is drawn from a study of blood T cell repertoires in COVID-19. Overall study: The United States, Italy and Spain were the sources of the acute and convalescent COVID-19 samples.

Trimming removed 3 bases from V and 6 bases from J; junction bases left unmatched: 6. CDR1 and CDR2 (germline): ENHRY, SYGVKD. CDR3 length: 15 amino acids. Participants were aged about 18 to 100 years from about 25 US areas. The TCR was taken from a man aged 25-45 years with acute COVID-19. The chain couples TRBV10-3 to TRBJ1-5; 9 bases agree with TRBD1. The sample taken for sequencing was PBMCs or T cells enriched from blood (not recorded which). The CDR3 spells CAISDATGGSQPQHF. DNA of the CDR3: TGTGCCATCAGTGATGCGACAGGGGGTAGTCAGCCCCAGCATTTT.